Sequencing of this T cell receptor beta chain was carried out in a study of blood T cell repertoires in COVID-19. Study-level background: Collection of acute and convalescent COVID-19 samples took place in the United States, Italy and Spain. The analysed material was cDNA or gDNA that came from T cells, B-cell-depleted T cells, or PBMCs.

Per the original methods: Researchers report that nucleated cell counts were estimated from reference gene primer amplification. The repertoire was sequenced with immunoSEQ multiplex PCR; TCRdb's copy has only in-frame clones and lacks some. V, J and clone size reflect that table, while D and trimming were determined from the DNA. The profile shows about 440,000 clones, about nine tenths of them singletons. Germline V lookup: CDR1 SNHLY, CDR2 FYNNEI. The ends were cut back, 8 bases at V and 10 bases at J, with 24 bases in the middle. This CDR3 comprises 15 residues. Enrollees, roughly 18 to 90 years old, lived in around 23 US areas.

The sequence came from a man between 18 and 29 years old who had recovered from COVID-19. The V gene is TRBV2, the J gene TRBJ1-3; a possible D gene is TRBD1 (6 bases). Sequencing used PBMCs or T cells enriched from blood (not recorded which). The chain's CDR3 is CASGEDSRRRETIYF. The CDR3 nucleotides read TGTGCCAGCGGCGAGGACAGTCGGCGGCGTGAAACCATATATTTT.